The 31 T cell receptor beta chains listed next were all sequenced from one sample in a study of shared clonotypes between healthy human individuals. Clones were read by immunoSEQ multiplex PCR, and TCRdb kept only the in-frame ones, dropping some. Of 2 million or so clones in the sample, around 95% were seen once. Sample: naive CD4+ T cells sorted from blood. Subset here: CD45RA+ positively selected. The source of these receptors is a man aged 18-30 years in good health.

This sequence joins TRBV7-2 and TRBJ2-1, with unresolved D. The CDR3 is 15 residues long. Trimming stripped 5 bases from V and 0 bases from J, with 11 bases between. Germline CDR1 and CDR2: SGHTA and FQGNSA. The CDR3, as DNA: TGTGCCAGCAGCCCCCAGACCAGCTCCTACAATGAGCAGTTCTTC. This sequence encodes CASSPQTSSYNEQFF.

The chain couples TRBV6-1 to TRBJ1-5, with D unclear. This CDR3 comprises 16 residues. From germline, CDR1 is MNHNS and CDR2 SASEGT. Trimming took off 0 bases at V and 0 bases at J, with 9 bases between the two ends. This chain's CDR3 is CASSEAGSPSNQPQHF. The DNA for the CDR3 is TGTGCCAGCAGTGAAGCCGGGAGCCCTAGCAATCAGCCCCAGCATTTT.

As to this clone: It may be a read error: a sequence one base away is much more abundant. The rearrangement links TRBV5-1 to TRBJ1-1; D gene uncertain. Germline lookup yields CDR1 SGHRS and CDR2 YFSETQ. This CDR3 is built from 11 residues. The V end lost 4 bases, the J end lost 2 bases, and 3 bases lay between the germline ends. The CDR3 bases are TGCGCCAGCAGCATTAACACTGAAGCTTTCTTT. This translates into CASSINTEAFF.

The chain carries TRBV18 and TRBJ1-4; D might be TRBD1 (5 bases). With 2 bases removed from V and 8 bases from J, the gap between germline ends came to 12 bases. Germline V gene lookup returns CDR1 KGHSH and CDR2 LQKENI. This CDR3 has 14 amino acids. The CDR3 region is CASSPAGEGEKLFF. The CDR3 DNA is TGTGCCAGCTCACCAGCGGGGGAAGGGGAAAAACTGTTTTTT.

This clone was detected once. In the same sample, other DNA sequences code for this CDR3. The J gene is TRBJ2-7, the V gene TRBV7-2; a weak D match, TRBD2 (7 bases). Germline V gene lookup returns CDR1 SGHTA and CDR2 FQGNSA. Deletions cut 3 bases from V and 2 bases from J, with 11 bases between. The CDR3 is 14 amino acids. In nucleotides, the CDR3 is TGTGCCAGCAGCTTGGGCGGGGGCCCCTACGAGCAGTACTTC. Its protein is CASSLGGGPYEQYF.

This clone was observed a single time. This chain links TRBV27 with TRBJ1-2, with 7 bases lining up with TRBD1. The V segment lost 5 bases and the J segment 8 bases; nucleotides outside the gene matches: 8. The CDR3 totals 13 residues. CDR1 and CDR2 from the germline V gene are MNHEY and SMNVEV (reference sequence). The DNA for the CDR3 is TGTGCCAGCAGTGCCTCAGGGGGTTTGGGCTACACCTTC. Encoded protein: CASSASGGLGYTF.

The V gene is TRBV11-2, the J gene TRBJ2-7; no definite D call. Germline CDR1 and CDR2: SGHAT and FQNNGV. The V end was cut by 4 bases, the J end by 3 bases, with 10 bases between. This CDR3 has 13 residues. CDR3 sequence: CASSSSSIYEQYF. CDR3 DNA: TGTGCCAGCAGCTCTTCTAGTATCTACGAGCAGTACTTC.

The chain links TRBV4-3 to TRBJ2-3; D is perhaps TRBD1 (7 bases). The CDR3 totals 22 residues. Looked up from germline, CDR1 is LGHNA and CDR2 is YSLEER. Trimming stripped 0 bases from V and 0 bases from J, with 28 bases between. As DNA, the CDR3 is TGCGCCAGCAGCCAAGATCAGGGGGGCGGCCGATTTCGGGGAGCCAGCACAGATACGCAGTATTTT. Amino acid sequence: CASSQDQGGGRFRGASTDTQYF.

The chain employs TRBV7-9 and TRBJ2-5; D possibly corresponds to TRBD2 (5 bases). The germline V and J ends were trimmed by 0 bases and 5 bases, with 13 bases remaining between them. The CDR3 has 15 residues. Germline V gene lookup returns CDR1 SEHNR and CDR2 FQNEAQ (reference sequence). The CDR3 coding sequence is TGTGCCAGCAGCTTAGCGGCGGGTCCGACGGAGACCCAGTACTTC. Residues: CASSLAAGPTETQYF. The entire variable domain, with the rest obtained from reference TRBV7-9 and TRBJ2-5, is as follows: DTGVSQNPRHKITKRGQNVTFRCDPISEHNRLYWYRQTLGQGPEFLTYFQNEAQLEKSRLLSDRFSAERPKGSFSTLEIQRTEQGDSAMYLCASSLAAGPTETQYFGPGTRLLVL.

This clone was found once. The rearrangement uses TRBV6-1 and TRBJ2-7, with D perhaps matching TRBD1 or TRBD2 (5 bases each). Per the germline V gene, CDR1 is MNHNS and CDR2 is SASEGT. Trimming took 2 bases from V and 3 from J, leaving 8 bases between them. The CDR3 loop spans 13 amino acids. Written as DNA, the CDR3 is TGTGCCAGCAGTGAATATGGGGGCTACGAGCAGTACTTC. Its protein product is CASSEYGGYEQYF.

This chain connects TRBV15 to TRBJ2-3, with unresolved D. The CDR3 extends over 14 amino acids. V gave up 0 bases and J gave up 5 bases, with 9 bases separating them. Germline V gene lookup returns CDR1 LNHNV and CDR2 YYDKDF (reference sequence). The CDR3, as DNA: TGTGCCACCAGCAGAGACCCTCCCCGAGATACGCAGTATTTT. Residues: CATSRDPPRDTQYF.

J is TRBJ2-5 and V is TRBV2, with D unclear. The CDR3 has 10 amino acids. Trimming pared 2 bases from V and 13 bases from J, leaving 8 bases between. Germline V CDR1 and CDR2: SNHLY, FYNNEI. The CDR3 bases are TGTGCCAGCAGTGAATTGGCGATGTACTTC. The encoded protein is CASSELAMYF.

The V call is TRBV5-4, the J call TRBJ2-1; 11 nucleotides line up with TRBD2. CDR3 length equals 14 residues. V gave up 1 base and J gave up 7 bases; unmatched junction bases: 1. Looked up from germline, CDR1 is SGHNT and CDR2 is YYREEE (reference sequence). The CDR3 bases are TGTGCCAGCAGCTTGACTAGCGGGAGAAATGAGCAGTTCTTC. It codes for CASSLTSGRNEQFF.

This chain uses TRBV6-1 with TRBJ2-7; 12 nucleotides line up with TRBD1. The CDR3 is 15 amino acids. The germline CDR1 and CDR2 sequences are MNHNS and SASEGT. Trimming removed 6 bases from V and 3 bases from J; junction bases left unmatched: 6. The CDR3 region is CASRPGTGGFYEQYF. The CDR3 DNA sequence: TGTGCCAGCAGGCCTGGGACAGGGGGCTTCTACGAGCAGTACTTC.

This clone was seen only once. The chain combines TRBV5-1 with TRBJ2-2; 12 bases agree with TRBD1. V trimming: 1 base; J trimming: 7 bases; junction bases outside the gene matches: 5. CDR1 is SGHRS and CDR2 is YFSETQ in the germline V gene. This CDR3 is built from 16 residues. DNA for the CDR3: TGCGCCAGCAGCTTGTGGGGACAGGGGGCTGTCGGGGAGCTGTTTTTT. Protein product: CASSLWGQGAVGELFF. Drawing the rest from reference TRBV5-1 and TRBJ2-2, the complete variable domain is KAGVTQTPRYLIKTRGQQVTLSCSPISGHRSVSWYQQTPGQGLQFLFEYFSETQRNKGNFPGRFSGRQFSNSRSEMNVSTLELGDSALYLCASSLWGQGAVGELFFGEGSRLTVL.

Concerning this clone: One end of the junction varies from germline; a read error may be responsible. Other nucleotide sequences in the sample specify the same CDR3. The V and J genes are TRBV5-1 and TRBJ1-4, with a possible D match to TRBD1 (6 bases). The CDR3 spans 14 residues. Per germline, CDR1 SGHRS and CDR2 YFSETQ. The CDR3 region has the DNA TGCGCCAGCAGTTTGGGGGCTCCAGGTGAAAAACTGTTTTTT. It yields the protein CASSLGAPGEKLFF.

V and J are TRBV5-6 and TRBJ2-5, with D maybe TRBD1 (7 bases). Trimming shortened V by 0 bases and J by 5 bases, and 14 bases separated the two germline ends. CDR3 length equals 15 residues. CDR1 and CDR2 (germline): SGHDT, YYEEEE. CDR3 DNA: TGTGCCAGCAGCTTGGCCCTAGCAGGGGGGGAGACCCAGTACTTC. It encodes CASSLALAGGETQYF.

This sequence joins TRBV5-8 and TRBJ1-3; D is unresolved. From germline, CDR1 is SGHTS and CDR2 YDEGEE. The CDR3 loop spans 16 amino acids. V lost 0 bases to trimming and J lost 0 bases, with 10 bases between them. The CDR3, as DNA: TGTGCCAGCAGCTTGGATATCGGGCCCTCTGGAAACACCATATATTTT. It translates to CASSLDIGPSGNTIYF.

The rearrangement joins TRBV2 to TRBJ1-1, with unresolved D. V was pared by 8 bases and J by 0 bases, with 16 bases between. Germline V lookup: CDR1 SNHLY, CDR2 FYNNEI. The CDR3 is 15 amino acids. CDR3 loop: CASGGHASMNTEAFF. The DNA of the CDR3 is TGTGCCAGCGGCGGGCACGCCTCGATGAACACTGAAGCTTTCTTT.

The chain carries TRBV18 and TRBJ2-1, with 11 bases that match TRBD2. The germline CDR1 and CDR2 sequences are KGHSH and LQKENI. With V trimmed by 3 bases and J by 4 bases, 5 bases remained unmatched. This CDR3 region has 16 residues. CDR3 loop: CASSPGSGRAYNEQFF. The CDR3 bases are TGTGCCAGCTCACCTGGTAGCGGGAGGGCTTACAATGAGCAGTTCTTC.

The chain has TRBV5-6 and TRBJ1-6, with 8 nucleotides matching TRBD1. CDR3 length equals 16 residues. V lost 3 bases to trimming and J lost 8 bases; unmatched junction nucleotides: 10. Germline CDR1 SGHDT, CDR2 YYEEEE. The chain's CDR3 is CASSSGTGSRYSPLHF. The DNA for the CDR3 is TGTGCCAGCAGCTCCGGGACAGGATCTCGCTATTCACCCCTCCACTTT.

This rearrangement joins TRBV9 to TRBJ2-7; possibly TRBD2 for D (5 bases). The CDR3 covers 14 residues. The ends were cut back, 1 base at V and 7 bases at J, with 15 bases in the middle. CDR1 is SGDLS and CDR2 is YYNGEE in the germline V gene. Here the CDR3 DNA reads TGTGCCAGCAGCGTACGGGGAACGAATGGGGAGCAGTACTTC. Its protein is CASSVRGTNGEQYF. Supplemented by reference TRBV9 and TRBJ2-7, the full variable domain reads DSGVTQTPKHLITATGQRVTLRCSPRSGDLSVYWYQQSLDQGLQFLIQYYNGEERAKGNILERFSAQQFPDLHSELNLSSLELGDSALYFCASSVRGTNGEQYFGPGTRLTVT.

This rearrangement joins TRBV7-9 to TRBJ1-4, with D perhaps TRBD1 (6 bases). Germline CDR1 reads SEHNR; CDR2 reads FQNEAQ (reference sequence). Trimming removed 0 bases at V and 2 bases at J, with 16 bases between. The length of the CDR3 is 18 residues. The CDR3 protein is CASSLAGGTFSTNEKLFF. The CDR3 nucleotides are TGTGCCAGCAGCTTAGCAGGCGGGACATTCTCTACTAATGAAAAACTGTTTTTT.

The chain has TRBV18 and TRBJ2-2; 8 bases agree with TRBD1. The V gene's germline CDR1 is KGHSH and CDR2 LQKENI. This CDR3 is 16 amino acids long. V lost 2 bases to trimming and J lost 5 bases; unmatched junction nucleotides: 7. The CDR3, as DNA: TGTGCCAGCTCACCATACTGGACAGGGCTAACCGGGGAGCTGTTTTTT. Protein sequence: CASSPYWTGLTGELFF.

The rearrangement links TRBV5-4 to TRBJ2-1; 8 nucleotides agree with TRBD2. This CDR3 has 15 residues. Unmatched junction bases numbered 5, after V lost 3 bases and J lost 3 bases. Germline V gene lookup returns CDR1 SGHNT and CDR2 YYREEE (reference sequence). The CDR3 coding sequence is TGTGCCAGCAGCTCCGGGACTAGAAGCTACAATGAGCAGTTCTTC. This sequence encodes CASSSGTRSYNEQFF.

The chain uses TRBV19 and TRBJ2-2; D ambiguous. The CDR3 is 13 amino acids. Germline values: CDR1 LNHDA, CDR2 SQIVND (reference sequence). The V and J ends lost 4 bases and 2 bases respectively, with 5 bases between them. The CDR3 DNA reads TGTGCCAGTAGTAAGGGAAACACCGGGGAGCTGTTTTTT. It is translated as CASSKGNTGELFF.

This clone occurred once. The chain combines TRBV5-1 with TRBJ2-3, with 9 nucleotides matching TRBD1. The CDR3 is 14 residues long. The V segment lost 5 bases and the J segment 4 bases; nucleotides outside the gene matches: 5. From germline, CDR1 is SGHRS and CDR2 YFSETQ. The CDR3 loop reads CASSWDRAADTQYF. CDR3 nucleotide sequence: TGCGCCAGCAGTTGGGACAGGGCGGCAGATACGCAGTATTTT.

The chain recombines TRBV28 with TRBJ1-5; D is unclear. The CDR3 totals 15 residues. CDR1 and CDR2 (germline): MDHEN, SYDVKM. V shed 6 bases and J shed 0 bases, with 12 bases lying between them. The CDR3 is CASSLQRVSNQPQHF. CDR3 DNA sequence: TGTGCCAGCAGCCTCCAGCGAGTTAGCAATCAGCCCCAGCATTTT.

This chain connects TRBV6-5 to TRBJ1-2, with 8 nucleotides matching TRBD1. With 8 bases clipped from V and 4 bases from J, the junction kept 9 bases outside the gene matches. The CDR3 is 14 amino acids. Germline CDR1 MNHEY, CDR2 SVGAGI. The CDR3 DNA sequence: TGTGCCAGCCGCAAGCAGACAGGGGTCTATGGCTACACCTTC. It codes for CASRKQTGVYGYTF.

Turning to this clone: At one of its ends the junction is not consistent with the germline gene, which may arise from a read error. The chain joins TRBV6-5 to TRBJ2-2, with 9 nucleotides matching TRBD1. This CDR3 region has 15 residues. The germline gives CDR1 MNHEY, CDR2 SVGAGI. CDR3 DNA sequence: TGTACCAGCAGTTACCGGACAGGGGCTACCGGGGAGCTGTTTTTT. Protein product: CTSSYRTGATGELFF.

The chain employs TRBV5-4 and TRBJ2-7; D is possibly TRBD1 (5 bases). CDR3 length: 12 amino acids. V was pared by 4 bases and J by 4 bases, with 9 bases between. Germline CDR1 reads SGHNT; CDR2 reads YYREEE (reference sequence). As DNA, the CDR3 is TGTGCCAGCAGCGAGCAGGGTTACGAGCAGTACTTC. Amino acids: CASSEQGYEQYF.